These 29 T cell receptor beta chains share one sample of origin, sequenced in a study of shared clonotypes between healthy human individuals. Measured with immunoSEQ multiplex PCR; TCRdb has only the in-frame clones, and not every one. The sample yields 2 million to 2.5 million clones, about 92% seen once. Sequenced: naive CD4+ T cells from PBMCs. Described subset: CD45RA+ positively selected. Receptor source: a man younger than 35 in good health. Some clones in this sample may be carry-over from other donors' samples.

Regarding this clone: Other DNA variants within this sample encode the same CDR3. The J gene is TRBJ2-5, the V gene TRBV4-1, with a weak D call TRBD1 (5 bases). V lost 2 bases and J 2 bases, leaving 9 bases between the germline ends. Germline values: CDR1 MGHRA, CDR2 YSYEKL. The CDR3 sequence is 14 residues long. CDR3 sequence reads: CASSQTGLQETQYF. Written as DNA, the CDR3 is TGCGCCAGCAGCCAAACAGGTTTACAAGAGACCCAGTACTTC.

Worth noting for this clone: The same CDR3 can be traced to other DNA sequences in this sample. V usage is TRBV19 and J usage is TRBJ2-1; 8 bases are a match to TRBD2. This CDR3 comprises 14 residues. The germline V gene has CDR1 LNHDA and CDR2 SQIVND (reference sequence). J was trimmed by 0 bases and V by 6 bases; bases with no gene match: 1. CDR3 bases: TGTGCCAGTAGCGGGAGGGCCTCCTACAATGAGCAGTTCTTC. It yields the protein CASSGRASYNEQFF.

The V and J genes are TRBV4-1 and TRBJ1-2; D not certain. Trimming removed 1 base from V and 2 bases from J, with 11 bases in between. CDR3 length equals 15 residues. Germline V CDR1 and CDR2: MGHRA, YSYEKL. The CDR3 DNA sequence: TGCGCCAGCAGCCAAGTAGGGAGAAAAAACTATGGCTACACCTTC. Translated, it gives CASSQVGRKNYGYTF.

The chain has TRBV18 and TRBJ2-7; 7 nucleotides match TRBD2. CDR1 is KGHSH and CDR2 is LQKENI in the germline V gene. The CDR3 is 14 amino acids. Trimming took 2 bases from V and 7 from J; bases not matched to a gene: 8. DNA for the CDR3: TGTGCCAGCTCACCATGGCCGGGGGAGGGGGAGCAGTACTTC. It encodes CASSPWPGEGEQYF.

The chain joins TRBV27 to TRBJ1-1; D possibly corresponds to TRBD1 (6 bases). CDR1 and CDR2 from the germline V gene are MNHEY and SMNVEV (reference sequence). The CDR3 is made up of 14 amino acids. With 3 bases removed from V and 5 bases from J, the gap between germline ends came to 13 bases. The CDR3 sequence is CASSFQGLLTEAFF. DNA for the CDR3: TGTGCCAGCAGTTTCCAGGGGCTTTTGACTGAAGCTTTCTTT.

J is TRBJ2-1 and V is TRBV7-6, with TRBD2 matching over 8 bases. Trimming took 0 bases from V and 4 from J; bases not matched to a gene: 5. The CDR3 sequence is 16 residues long. Germline V lookup: CDR1 SGHVS, CDR2 FNYEAQ. The DNA of the CDR3 is TGTGCCAGCAGCTTAGCCAGCGGGGGCCCGTACAATGAGCAGTTCTTC. It specifies CASSLASGGPYNEQFF.

The rearrangement joins TRBV28 to TRBJ2-4, with 12 bases that match TRBD1. CDR3 length: 16 amino acids. Germline assignment: CDR1 MDHEN and CDR2 SYDVKM. V was pared by 4 bases and J by 9 bases, with 10 bases of the junction left unmatched. The CDR3 here is CASSSTGTGGQVIQYF. The CDR3 nucleotides read TGTGCCAGCAGTTCCACCGGGACAGGGGGCCAGGTCATTCAGTACTTC. The variable domain in full, completed from reference TRBV28 and TRBJ2-4, reads DVKVTQSSRYLVKRTGEKVFLECVQDMDHENMFWYRQDPGLGLRLIYFSYDVKMKEKGDIPEGYSVSREKKERFSLILESASTNQTSMYLCASSSTGTGGQVIQYFGAGTRLSVL.

The chain carries TRBV6-1 and TRBJ1-5; perhaps TRBD1 as D (5 bases). Germline CDR1 is MNHNS and CDR2 is SASEGT. CDR3 length equals 15 residues. The V and J ends lost 6 bases and 5 bases respectively, with 17 bases between them. CDR3 DNA sequence: TGTGCCAGCAGAGGGGAGACTGCCCGTGATCAGCCCCAGCATTTT. Encoded protein: CASRGETARDQPQHF.

This chain uses TRBV30 with TRBJ2-3; D is uncertain. The V end lost 4 bases, the J end lost 3 bases, and 11 bases lay between the germline ends. This CDR3 is 13 amino acids long. CDR1 and CDR2 from the germline V gene are GTSNPN and SVGIG (reference sequence). CDR3: CAWKKRRTDTQYF. In DNA form, the CDR3 reads TGTGCCTGGAAGAAGCGAAGAACAGATACGCAGTATTTT.

The V call is TRBV7-9, the J call TRBJ1-4; 7 bases line up with TRBD1. CDR1 and CDR2 from the germline V gene are SEHNR and FQNEAQ (reference sequence). V shed 4 bases, J shed 8 bases, and the junction held 10 bases outside the gene matches. The CDR3 is 15 amino acids. Here the CDR3 DNA reads TGTGCCAGCAGCTGGCTAGGACAGGAAAGAGAAAAACTGTTTTTT. Protein sequence: CASSWLGQEREKLFF.

V is TRBV4-2 and J is TRBJ2-7; the D call may be TRBD1 or TRBD2 (5 bases each). Deletions cut 0 bases from V and 1 base from J, with 10 bases between. Germline CDR1 and CDR2: LGHNA and YNFKEQ. The CDR3 extends over 15 amino acids. The CDR3 reads CASSQDAGRSYEQYF. The CDR3 coding sequence is TGTGCCAGCAGCCAAGATGCAGGGAGATCCTACGAGCAGTACTTC.

Remarks on this clone: At the DNA level, this CDR3 is encoded by other sequences in the same sample as well. The chain carries TRBV28 and TRBJ1-5, with D possibly matching TRBD1 (5 bases). CDR3 length: 15 amino acids. V lost 3 bases and J 0 bases, leaving 9 bases between the germline ends. Germline CDR1 MDHEN, CDR2 SYDVKM. The CDR3 loop reads CASSFGGYSNQPQHF. The DNA for the CDR3 is TGTGCCAGCAGTTTCGGGGGTTATAGCAATCAGCCCCAGCATTTT. The full variable domain, with the rest looked up from reference TRBV28 and TRBJ1-5, is DVKVTQSSRYLVKRTGEKVFLECVQDMDHENMFWYRQDPGLGLRLIYFSYDVKMKEKGDIPEGYSVSREKKERFSLILESASTNQTSMYLCASSFGGYSNQPQHFGDGTRLSIL.

V is TRBV10-3 and J is TRBJ2-1, with 10 bases fitting TRBD2. The J segment lost 0 bases and the V segment lost 7 bases, leaving 3 bases of the junction unmatched. Germline lookup yields CDR1 ENHRY and CDR2 SYGVKD. This CDR3 spans 15 amino acids. As DNA, the CDR3 is TGTGCCATCAACAGACTAGCGGGCTCCTACAATGAGCAGTTCTTC. This codes for CAINRLAGSYNEQFF.

The V and J genes are TRBV6-5 and TRBJ1-5, with TRBD1 matching 7 bases. Per germline, CDR1 MNHEY and CDR2 SVGAGI. Unmatched junction bases numbered 5, after V lost 2 bases and J lost 7 bases. CDR3 size: 14 residues. CDR3 protein: CASSYRQGRQPQHF. The CDR3, as DNA: TGTGCCAGCAGTTACCGACAGGGCCGACAGCCCCAGCATTTT.

This clone has just one count. The chain carries TRBV18 and TRBJ2-7, with D tentatively TRBD2 (5 bases). Trimming took 6 bases from V and 6 from J, leaving 12 bases between them. CDR1 and CDR2 from the germline V gene are KGHSH and LQKENI. The CDR3 has 12 residues. The CDR3 DNA reads as TGTGCCAGCTCCCCAGAGGGTGCCGAGCAGTACTTC. It codes for CASSPEGAEQYF. Full variable domain (outside the CDR3, taken from reference TRBV18 and TRBJ2-7): NAGVMQNPRHLVRRRGQEARLRCSPMKGHSHVYWYRQLPEEGLKFMVYLQKENIIDESGMPKERFSAEFPKEGPSILRIQQVVRGDSAAYFCASSPEGAEQYFGPGTRLTVT.

The chain uses TRBV7-9 and TRBJ2-2; weak D call: TRBD1 (6 bases). V was cut by 2 bases and J by 6 bases, with 13 bases left in between. The CDR3 consists of 15 residues. The germline V gene has CDR1 SEHNR and CDR2 FQNEAQ (reference sequence). CDR3 region: CASSLMGAGAGELFF. The CDR3 DNA reads TGTGCCAGCAGCTTAATGGGGGCCGGAGCCGGGGAGCTGTTTTTT.

The chain links TRBV6-6 to TRBJ2-7; D possibly matches TRBD1 or TRBD2 (5 bases each). The CDR3 is 16 residues long. V lost 0 bases and J 3 bases, leaving 15 bases between the germline ends. Looked up from germline, CDR1 is MNHNY and CDR2 is SVGAGI (reference sequence). The CDR3 loop is CASSYSLGTAIYEQYF. In DNA form, the CDR3 reads TGTGCCAGCAGTTACTCCCTCGGGACCGCGATCTACGAGCAGTACTTC.

The V and J genes are TRBV28 and TRBJ2-7; tentatively, D is TRBD2 (6 bases). Germline lookup yields CDR1 MDHEN and CDR2 SYDVKM. Trimming took off 6 bases at V and 2 bases at J, with 14 bases between the two ends. The CDR3 is 14 amino acids. This CDR3 is CASRLGGKAYEQYF. The CDR3, as DNA: TGTGCCAGCAGACTCGGGGGAAAGGCCTACGAGCAGTACTTC.

The chain joins TRBV7-8 to TRBJ1-4; possible D gene TRBD1, 6 bases. Germline values: CDR1 SGHVS, CDR2 FQNEAQ. The CDR3 covers 14 residues. Trimming took off 5 bases at V and 7 bases at J, with 14 bases between the two ends. The CDR3, as DNA: TGTGCCAGCAGCAGCAGGGGTGTGGGTGAAAAACTGTTTTTT. Its translation is CASSSRGVGEKLFF.

As concerns this clone: Other DNA sequences in the same sample also yield this CDR3. V is TRBV28 and J is TRBJ2-5, with TRBD1 as a possible D gene (6 bases). CDR3 length equals 14 residues. Trimming took off 5 bases at V and 1 base at J, with 11 bases between the two ends. CDR1 and CDR2 (germline): MDHEN, SYDVKM. The CDR3: CASSLTGSQETQYF. Written as DNA, the CDR3 is TGTGCCAGCAGTCTCACAGGGAGCCAAGAGACCCAGTACTTC.

The chain employs TRBV4-1 and TRBJ2-1, with D unclear. The germline V gene encodes CDR1 MGHRA and CDR2 YSYEKL. This CDR3 is built from 14 residues. V lost 1 base and J 12 bases, leaving 16 bases between the germline ends. CDR3 DNA: TGCGCCAGCAGCCAAGGAGACGCGACCCCAGGGCAGTTCTTC. It yields the protein CASSQGDATPGQFF.

This clone was seen more than once but under ten times. The rearrangement joins TRBV5-1 to TRBJ2-1; 7 nucleotides agree with TRBD1. The V segment lost 1 base and the J segment 7 bases; nucleotides outside the gene matches: 8. Germline values: CDR1 SGHRS, CDR2 YFSETQ. The CDR3 is 15 amino acids. The DNA of the CDR3 is TGCGCCAGCAGCTTGTTACTACAGGGGAAAAATGAGCAGTTCTTC. It specifies CASSLLLQGKNEQFF.

The V call is TRBV4-1, the J call TRBJ2-3, with a possible D match to TRBD2 (5 bases). This CDR3 is built from 14 residues. Germline lookup yields CDR1 MGHRA and CDR2 YSYEKL. V lost 5 bases and J 6 bases, leaving 15 bases between the germline ends. The CDR3, as DNA: TGCGCCAGCAGCTCCCCGGGAAGGAGGGATACGCAGTATTTT. The encoded protein is CASSSPGRRDTQYF.

This clone was counted once. The V call is TRBV19, the J call TRBJ2-7, with 8 bases aligning to TRBD1. CDR1 is LNHDA, CDR2 SQIVND, per germline (reference sequence). J lost 1 base, V lost 5 bases, and 4 bases had no gene match. This CDR3 comprises 14 residues. The DNA of the CDR3 is TGTGCCAGTAGTGCCGGGACAGGATCCTACGAGCAGTACTTC. Protein: CASSAGTGSYEQYF.

The chain recombines TRBV27 with TRBJ2-4, with D unresolved. Germline CDR1 MNHEY, CDR2 SMNVEV (reference sequence). Trimming removed 4 bases at V and 5 bases at J, with 9 bases between. The CDR3 spans 13 residues. CDR3 sequence: CASSSRTENIQYF. The CDR3 DNA reads as TGTGCCAGCAGTTCCCGGACGGAAAACATTCAGTACTTC.

V and J are TRBV19 and TRBJ2-3; TRBD1 matches 7 bases. Germline loops: CDR1 LNHDA, CDR2 SQIVND (reference sequence). The CDR3 runs to 16 residues. The V and J ends lost 6 bases and 2 bases, in that order; junction bases with no gene match: 11. The CDR3 sequence: CASSFFRDRLTDTQYF. The DNA for the CDR3 is TGTGCCAGTAGCTTTTTCCGGGACAGACTCACAGATACGCAGTATTTT.

In this sample, this clone turned up once. The V and J genes are TRBV1 and TRBJ1-2. TRBV1 is an annotated pseudogene. The CDR3 is made up of 12 amino acids. The CDR3 region is CTSGKVGGGYTF. The CDR3 DNA sequence: TGCACCAGCGGGAAGGTCGGGGGTGGCTACACCTTC.

This clone showed up just once. This sequence joins TRBV5-1 and TRBJ2-1, with D possibly being TRBD2 (7 bases). The CDR3 loop spans 14 amino acids. The ends were cut back, 7 bases at V and 5 bases at J, with 16 bases in the middle. CDR1 is SGHRS, CDR2 YFSETQ, per germline. The CDR3 loop is CASGKGGVDNEQFF. CDR3 nucleotides: TGCGCCAGCGGGAAAGGGGGGGTAGACAATGAGCAGTTCTTC.

Turning to this clone: Other nucleotide sequences in the sample specify the same CDR3. CDR3 bases: TGCGCCAGCAGCCTGGAGTCCCCAGAGACCCAGTACTTC. Translated: CASSLESPETQYF. The rearrangement links TRBV5-1 to TRBJ2-5; D is uncertain. V lost 4 bases and J 4 bases, leaving 11 bases between the germline ends. CDR1 SGHRS and CDR2 YFSETQ come from the germline V gene. This CDR3 region has 13 residues.